These T cell receptor beta chains were read from a single sample in a study of T cells after yellow fever vaccination. Each CDR3 protein gets one entry after TCRdb re-called the 5' RACE reads with MiXCR. The table records more than 350,000 distinct CDR3 sequences, approximately 10% of them present only once. The sample was PBMCs, taken on the day of the first yellow fever vaccination. Every receptor here comes from a young man who received the YFV17D yellow fever vaccine. Both conserved end residues are part of each CDR3. D genes are given only for firm matches. Only part of the rows carry a size: once, few, many, or a class if the clone is expanded.

V gene: TRBV7-2; CDR3 length: 14; J gene: TRBJ2-3; clone size: NA; D gene: NA; CDR3 DNA: TGTGCCAGCAGCGCATATCACGTCACAGATACGCAGTATTTT; CDR3 protein: CASSAYHVTDTQYF
V gene: TRBV7-2; CDR3 length: 13; J gene: TRBJ2-5; clone size: NA; D gene: NA; CDR3 DNA: TGTGCCAGCAGCCCAAATGCGGGGGAGACCCAGTACTTC; CDR3 protein: CASSPNAGETQYF
V gene: TRBV7-9; CDR3 length: 11; J gene: TRBJ1-2; clone size: many; D gene: NA; CDR3 DNA: TGTGCCAGCAGCTTAGTGGATGGCTACACCTTC; CDR3 protein: CASSLVDGYTF
V gene: TRBV7-9; CDR3 length: 15; J gene: TRBJ1-4; clone size: NA; D gene: TRBD1; CDR3 DNA: TGTGCCAGCAGCCGTAACAGGGGGTTAAATGAAAAACTGTTTTTT; CDR3 protein: CASSRNRGLNEKLFF
V gene: TRBV7-2; CDR3 length: 14; J gene: TRBJ2-7; clone size: few; D gene: TRBD1; CDR3 DNA: TGTGCCAGCAGCTTAGAGTCAGGGGGCGGCGAGCAGTACTTC; CDR3 protein: CASSLESGGGEQYF
V gene: TRBV7-2; CDR3 length: 14; J gene: TRBJ2-1; clone size: few; D gene: NA; CDR3 DNA: TGTGCCAGCAGCTTAGGGAGAGTAGGGAAGGAGCAGTTCTTC; CDR3 protein: CASSLGRVGKEQFF
V gene: TRBV6-5; CDR3 length: 14; J gene: TRBJ1-2; clone size: NA; D gene: NA; CDR3 DNA: TGTGCCAGCAGTCGCTCGACAGGCAACTATGGCTACACCTTC; CDR3 protein: CASSRSTGNYGYTF
V gene: TRBV4-3; CDR3 length: 14; J gene: TRBJ1-1; clone size: NA; D gene: NA; CDR3 DNA: TGCGCCAGCAGCCTAACCCTGGGATCCTCTGAAGCTTTCTTT; CDR3 protein: CASSLTLGSSEAFF
V gene: TRBV12-3/TRBV12-4; CDR3 length: 15; J gene: TRBJ1-5; clone size: many; D gene: NA; CDR3 DNA: TGTGCCAGCAGTCAAGCCGTTGGCCCCGTTGGGTCCCAGCATTTT; CDR3 protein: CASSQAVGPVGSQHF
V gene: TRBV9; CDR3 length: 15; J gene: TRBJ2-1; clone size: NA; D gene: TRBD2; CDR3 DNA: TGTGCCAGCAGCGTAGACACTAGCGGGAGGAATGAGCAGTTCTTC; CDR3 protein: CASSVDTSGRNEQFF
V gene: TRBV4-3; CDR3 length: 15; J gene: TRBJ2-2; clone size: many; D gene: NA; CDR3 DNA: TGCGCCAGCAGCCAACTGGTAGGCGACACCGGGGAGCTGTTTTTT; CDR3 protein: CASSQLVGDTGELFF
V gene: TRBV29-1; CDR3 length: 15; J gene: TRBJ2-6; clone size: NA; D gene: NA; CDR3 DNA: TGCAGCGTTGGGCAGGCAGACTCTGGGGCCAACGTCCTGACTTTC; CDR3 protein: CSVGQADSGANVLTF
V gene: TRBV5-1; CDR3 length: 15; J gene: TRBJ2-3; clone size: NA; D gene: TRBD1; CDR3 DNA: TGCGCCAGCAGCACAGGGACAGCAACCACAGATACGCAGTATTTT; CDR3 protein: CASSTGTATTDTQYF
V gene: TRBV4-1; CDR3 length: 16; J gene: TRBJ1-1; clone size: many; D gene: NA; CDR3 DNA: TGCGCCAGCAGCCGCGAACCGGGACGGATGAACACTGAAGCTTTCTTT; CDR3 protein: CASSREPGRMNTEAFF
V gene: TRBV18; CDR3 length: 17; J gene: TRBJ2-5; clone size: NA; D gene: NA; CDR3 DNA: TGTGCCAGCTCACCACGGACTTCAGAAGACTCGCGGGAGACCCAGTACTTC; CDR3 protein: CASSPRTSEDSRETQYF
V gene: TRBV15; CDR3 length: 14; J gene: TRBJ1-6; clone size: NA; D gene: NA; CDR3 DNA: TGTGCCACCAGCAGAGTGCTCTTGGATTCACCCCTCCACTTT; CDR3 protein: CATSRVLLDSPLHF
V gene: TRBV5-1; CDR3 length: 15; J gene: TRBJ2-5; clone size: few; D gene: TRBD1; CDR3 DNA: TGCGCCAGCAGCATAACCGGGACAGGGGAAGAGACCCAGTACTTC; CDR3 protein: CASSITGTGEETQYF
V gene: TRBV12-3/TRBV12-4; CDR3 length: 14; J gene: TRBJ1-2; clone size: NA; D gene: NA; CDR3 DNA: TGTGCCAGCAGTTTACAGGGGCCGGTAAGAGGCTACACCTTC; CDR3 protein: CASSLQGPVRGYTF
V gene: TRBV9; CDR3 length: 15; J gene: TRBJ2-1; clone size: few; D gene: NA; CDR3 DNA: TGTGCCAGCAGCGTAGTGGGGGACCCCTACAATGAGCAGTTCTTC; CDR3 protein: CASSVVGDPYNEQFF
V gene: TRBV24-1; CDR3 length: 16; J gene: TRBJ2-3; clone size: NA; D gene: TRBD1; CDR3 DNA: TGTGCCACCAGTGATACCCGGACAGGGTCCCCAGATACGCAGTATTTT; CDR3 protein: CATSDTRTGSPDTQYF
V gene: TRBV5-1; CDR3 length: 13; J gene: TRBJ1-2; clone size: NA; D gene: NA; CDR3 DNA: TGCGCCAGCAGCCGGGACCCTTCGCGAGGCTACACCTTC; CDR3 protein: CASSRDPSRGYTF
V gene: TRBV6-5; CDR3 length: 14; J gene: TRBJ1-5; clone size: few; D gene: TRBD1; CDR3 DNA: TGTGCCAGCAGTACCTCGGGACAGTTTTTTACCCAGCATTTT; CDR3 protein: CASSTSGQFFTQHF
V gene: TRBV4-1; CDR3 length: 14; J gene: TRBJ2-5; clone size: NA; D gene: NA; CDR3 DNA: TGCGCCAGCAGCCCAAGCGAAGTGGAAGAGACCCAGTACTTC; CDR3 protein: CASSPSEVEETQYF
V gene: TRBV24-1; CDR3 length: 14; J gene: TRBJ2-1; clone size: NA; D gene: NA; CDR3 DNA: TGTGCCACCAGTGACGTGGACAGATTCGGTGAGCAGTTCTTC; CDR3 protein: CATSDVDRFGEQFF
V gene: TRBV7-3; CDR3 length: 16; J gene: TRBJ2-3; clone size: NA; D gene: TRBD2; CDR3 DNA: TGTGCCAGCAGCTTAAATTCGGCTAGCGGGGGGGATACGCAGTATTTT; CDR3 protein: CASSLNSASGGDTQYF
V gene: TRBV5-5; CDR3 length: 13; J gene: TRBJ2-5; clone size: many; D gene: NA; CDR3 DNA: TGTGCCAGCAGCTTAGGAGGATCAGAGACCCAGTACTTC; CDR3 protein: CASSLGGSETQYF
V gene: TRBV5-1; CDR3 length: 13; J gene: TRBJ2-5; clone size: NA; D gene: NA; CDR3 DNA: TGCGCCAGCAGCGCTCTCCTCCAAGAGACCCAGTACTTC; CDR3 protein: CASSALLQETQYF
V gene: TRBV5-1; CDR3 length: 14; J gene: TRBJ1-2; clone size: NA; D gene: NA; CDR3 DNA: TGCGCCAGCAGCTTGATCCCCGGGCCCTATGGCTACACCTTC; CDR3 protein: CASSLIPGPYGYTF
V gene: TRBV20-1; CDR3 length: 15; J gene: TRBJ1-1; clone size: many; D gene: NA; CDR3 DNA: TGCAGTGCTAGGCCAATAACAGTCATGAACACTGAAGCTTTCTTT; CDR3 protein: CSARPITVMNTEAFF
V gene: TRBV3-1; CDR3 length: 13; J gene: TRBJ1-6; clone size: few; D gene: NA; CDR3 DNA: TGTGCCAGCAGGCGACAGGATAATTCACCCCTCCACTTT; CDR3 protein: CASRRQDNSPLHF
V gene: TRBV7-2; CDR3 length: 16; J gene: TRBJ2-5; clone size: many; D gene: NA; CDR3 DNA: TGTGCCAGCAGCTTACTGGGCAGAATAGGCTCCGAGACCCAGTACTTC; CDR3 protein: CASSLLGRIGSETQYF
V gene: TRBV7-9; CDR3 length: 12; J gene: TRBJ2-7; clone size: few; D gene: NA; CDR3 DNA: TGTGCCAGCAGCTTACCGACAGACGTCTTAGTTTTC; CDR3 protein: CASSLPTDVLVF
V gene: TRBV11-2; CDR3 length: 17; J gene: TRBJ2-2; clone size: few; D gene: TRBD1; CDR3 DNA: TGTGCCAGCAGCTACCGTAAAGGACAGGGGAACACCGGGGAGCTGTTTTTT; CDR3 protein: CASSYRKGQGNTGELFF
V gene: TRBV9; CDR3 length: 14; J gene: TRBJ2-3; clone size: NA; D gene: NA; CDR3 DNA: TGTGCCAGCTCCGGTAGGGGTCTATCAGATACGCAGTATTTT; CDR3 protein: CASSGRGLSDTQYF
V gene: TRBV3-1; CDR3 length: 14; J gene: TRBJ1-2; clone size: few; D gene: NA; CDR3 DNA: TGTGCCAGCAGCCAACGACTATCGGACTATGGCTACACCTTC; CDR3 protein: CASSQRLSDYGYTF
V gene: TRBV24-1; CDR3 length: 14; J gene: TRBJ1-2; clone size: NA; D gene: NA; CDR3 DNA: TGTGCCACCAGTGATTTGCGGCGGGACTATGGCTACACCTTC; CDR3 protein: CATSDLRRDYGYTF
V gene: TRBV6-1; CDR3 length: 16; J gene: TRBJ1-6; clone size: few; D gene: NA; CDR3 DNA: TGTGCCAGCAGCTCCCGGTGGACACCGGATAATTCACCCCTCCACTTT; CDR3 protein: CASSSRWTPDNSPLHF
V gene: TRBV5-1; CDR3 length: 16; J gene: TRBJ2-2; clone size: few; D gene: NA; CDR3 DNA: TGCGCCAGCACGTCGGAGACTATATTAAACACCGGGGAGCTGTTTTTT; CDR3 protein: CASTSETILNTGELFF
V gene: TRBV11-2; CDR3 length: 18; J gene: TRBJ2-2; clone size: NA; D gene: TRBD2; CDR3 DNA: TGTGCCAGCAGCCCCAGGACTAGCGGGGGGGCGAACACCGGGGAGCTGTTTTTT; CDR3 protein: CASSPRTSGGANTGELFF
V gene: TRBV7-3; CDR3 length: 17; J gene: TRBJ1-1; clone size: few; D gene: TRBD1; CDR3 DNA: TGTGCCAGCAGCCCTGCCCTGAACAGGGGCATGAACACTGAAGCTTTCTTT; CDR3 protein: CASSPALNRGMNTEAFF
V gene: TRBV7-2; CDR3 length: 12; J gene: TRBJ1-5; clone size: few; D gene: NA; CDR3 DNA: TGTGCCAGCAGCCGGAACAGGGAGCCCTTGCATTTT; CDR3 protein: CASSRNREPLHF
V gene: TRBV6-2/TRBV6-3; CDR3 length: 15; J gene: TRBJ2-3; clone size: few; D gene: TRBD2; CDR3 DNA: TGTGCCAGCAGTTACTCTGGGACTAGCGGGGGCCCGCAGTATTTT; CDR3 protein: CASSYSGTSGGPQYF
V gene: TRBV7-9; CDR3 length: 14; J gene: TRBJ1-2; clone size: few; D gene: TRBD1; CDR3 DNA: TGTGCCAGCAGCTTAGCGGACAGGGGTAGTGGCTACACCTTC; CDR3 protein: CASSLADRGSGYTF
V gene: TRBV9; CDR3 length: 16; J gene: TRBJ2-5; clone size: few; D gene: TRBD1; CDR3 DNA: TGTGCCAGCAGCGGAGGAGGGACAGGGAGGGGGGAGACCCAGTACTTC; CDR3 protein: CASSGGGTGRGETQYF
V gene: TRBV12-3/TRBV12-4; CDR3 length: 15; J gene: TRBJ1-5; clone size: few; D gene: TRBD1; CDR3 DNA: TGTGCCAGCAGTCCCGGGACAGGGATCGCTCAGCCCCAGCATTTT; CDR3 protein: CASSPGTGIAQPQHF
V gene: TRBV11-2; CDR3 length: 11; J gene: TRBJ2-5; clone size: many; D gene: NA; CDR3 DNA: TGTGCCAGCAGCCCCTACGGGACCCAGTACTTC; CDR3 protein: CASSPYGTQYF
V gene: TRBV18; CDR3 length: 13; J gene: TRBJ2-3; clone size: few; D gene: NA; CDR3 DNA: TGTGCCAGCTCACGGGCTAGCACAGATACGCAGTATTTT; CDR3 protein: CASSRASTDTQYF
V gene: TRBV18; CDR3 length: 15; J gene: TRBJ2-1; clone size: NA; D gene: NA; CDR3 DNA: TGTGCCAGCTCACCCGGTCTAGGAGCCTTCGGGGAGCAGTTCTTC; CDR3 protein: CASSPGLGAFGEQFF
V gene: TRBV5-1; CDR3 length: 16; J gene: TRBJ2-3; clone size: few; D gene: NA; CDR3 DNA: TGCGCCAGCAGCCCTCGCCGAGCAGGGGTGACAGATACGCAGTATTTT; CDR3 protein: CASSPRRAGVTDTQYF
V gene: TRBV7-9; CDR3 length: 16; J gene: TRBJ2-1; clone size: NA; D gene: NA; CDR3 DNA: TGTGCCAGCAGCCGTACAGGCAGGGACCCCTACAATGAGCAGTTCTTC; CDR3 protein: CASSRTGRDPYNEQFF
V gene: TRBV7-2; CDR3 length: 16; J gene: TRBJ2-1; clone size: NA; D gene: TRBD2; CDR3 DNA: TGTGCCAGCAGCTCCGGACTAGCGGGGGGGCCGTATGAGCAGTTCTTC; CDR3 protein: CASSSGLAGGPYEQFF
V gene: TRBV7-8; CDR3 length: 15; J gene: TRBJ2-3; clone size: NA; D gene: NA; CDR3 DNA: TGTGCCAGCAGCTTAACTGGCAGACGCACAGATACGCAGTATTTT; CDR3 protein: CASSLTGRRTDTQYF
V gene: TRBV12-3/TRBV12-4; CDR3 length: 15; J gene: TRBJ1-1; clone size: many; D gene: NA; CDR3 DNA: TGTGCCAGCACCCAAAGTGTAGTGCCCAACACTGAAGCTTTCTTT; CDR3 protein: CASTQSVVPNTEAFF